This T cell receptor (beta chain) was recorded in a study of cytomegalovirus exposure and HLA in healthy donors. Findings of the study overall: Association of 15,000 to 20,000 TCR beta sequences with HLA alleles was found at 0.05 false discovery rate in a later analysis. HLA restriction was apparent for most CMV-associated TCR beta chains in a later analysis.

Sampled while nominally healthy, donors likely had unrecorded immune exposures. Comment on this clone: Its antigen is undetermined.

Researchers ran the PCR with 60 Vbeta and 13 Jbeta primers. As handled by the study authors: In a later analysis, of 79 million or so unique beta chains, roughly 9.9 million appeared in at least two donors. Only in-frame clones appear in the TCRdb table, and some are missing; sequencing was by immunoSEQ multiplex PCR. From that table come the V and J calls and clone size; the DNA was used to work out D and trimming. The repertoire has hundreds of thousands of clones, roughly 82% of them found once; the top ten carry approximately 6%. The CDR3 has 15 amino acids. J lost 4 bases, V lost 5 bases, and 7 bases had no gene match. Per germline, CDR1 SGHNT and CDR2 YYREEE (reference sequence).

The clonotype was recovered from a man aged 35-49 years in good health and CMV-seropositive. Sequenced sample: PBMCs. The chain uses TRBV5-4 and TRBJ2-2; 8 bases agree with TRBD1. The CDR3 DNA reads TGTGCCAGCAGTTCGTTGGGACAGGTCACCGGGGAGCTGTTTTTT. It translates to CASSSLGQVTGELFF.